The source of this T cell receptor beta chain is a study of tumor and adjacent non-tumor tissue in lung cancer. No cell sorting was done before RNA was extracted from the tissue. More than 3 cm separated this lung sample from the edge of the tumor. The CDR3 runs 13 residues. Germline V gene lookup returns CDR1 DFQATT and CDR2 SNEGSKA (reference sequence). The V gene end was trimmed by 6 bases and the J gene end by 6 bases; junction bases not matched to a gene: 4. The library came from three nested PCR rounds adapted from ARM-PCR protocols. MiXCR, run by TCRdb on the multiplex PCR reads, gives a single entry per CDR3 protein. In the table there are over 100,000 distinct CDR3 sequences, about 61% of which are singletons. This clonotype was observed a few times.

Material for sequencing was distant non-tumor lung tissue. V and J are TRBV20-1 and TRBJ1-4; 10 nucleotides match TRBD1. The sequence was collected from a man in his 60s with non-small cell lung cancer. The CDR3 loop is CSAPGQGYEKLFF. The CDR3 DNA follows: TGCAGTGCCCCGGGACAGGGGTATGAAAAACTGTTTTTT.